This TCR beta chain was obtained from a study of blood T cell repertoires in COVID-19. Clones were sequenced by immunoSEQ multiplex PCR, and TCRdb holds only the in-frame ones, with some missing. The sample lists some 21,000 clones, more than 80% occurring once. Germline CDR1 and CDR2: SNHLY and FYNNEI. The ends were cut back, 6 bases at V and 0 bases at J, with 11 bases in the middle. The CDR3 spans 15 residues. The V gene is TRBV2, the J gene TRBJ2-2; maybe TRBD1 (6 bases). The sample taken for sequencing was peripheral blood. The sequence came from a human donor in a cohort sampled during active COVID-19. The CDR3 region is CASRDRDTNTGELFF. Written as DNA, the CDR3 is TGTGCCAGCAGGGACAGAGATACGAACACCGGGGAGCTGTTTTTT.